These 18 T cell receptor beta chains were all obtained from the same sample, sequenced in a study of CD8+ T cells in alopecia areata. As to treatment: oral pan-JAK inhibitor, 5-10 mg twice daily. cDNA serving as the sequencing template came from extracted, reverse transcribed RNA. The repertoire was sequenced with immunoSEQ multiplex PCR; TCRdb's copy has only in-frame clones and lacks some. The data hold 200,000 to 250,000 clones, with around 66% observed a single time. The sequenced sample was CD4+ T cells sorted from blood, obtained at week 4, from a patient treated with tofacitinib. All receptors derive from a human donor with alopecia areata.

The chain combines TRBV29-1 with TRBJ1-4; 10 positions agree with TRBD1. Germline lookup yields CDR1 SQVTM and CDR2 ANQGSEA. V lost 7 bases, J lost 7 bases, and 6 bases stayed unmatched. The CDR3 is made up of 13 amino acids. This CDR3 is CSADRGRGEKLFF. CDR3 sequence (DNA): TGCAGCGCTGACAGGGGGCGAGGTGAAAAACTGTTTTTT.

This chain links TRBV29-1 with TRBJ1-3; 7 bases are a match to TRBD1. This CDR3 has 14 residues. Germline V gene data show CDR1 as SQVTM and CDR2 as ANQGSEA. Trimming took 7 bases from V and 0 from J; bases not matched to a gene: 6. CDR3 amino acids: CSGMTGSSGNTIYF. The CDR3 nucleotides read TGCAGCGGGATGACAGGGAGCTCTGGAAACACCATATATTTT.

V gene TRBV11-1 combines with J gene TRBJ2-1, with 7 bases matching TRBD2. Trimming removed 5 bases from V and 5 bases from J; junction bases left unmatched: 9. Germline-derived CDR1 and CDR2 are SGHAT and FQDESV (reference sequence). There are 15 residues in the CDR3. Here the CDR3 reads CASSLRTSGHNEQFF. CDR3 nucleotide sequence: TGTGCCAGCAGCCTCCGGACTAGTGGCCACAATGAGCAGTTCTTC.

The DNA of the CDR3 is TGTGCCAGCAGCCCGAGCGGGGACACCGGGGAGCTGTTTTTT. Protein: CASSPSGDTGELFF. The chain links TRBV7-2 to TRBJ2-2, with TRBD2 matching over 7 bases. V lost 5 bases to trimming and J lost 3 bases; unmatched junction nucleotides: 3. In germline, CDR1 is SGHTA, CDR2 FQGNSA. The CDR3 has 14 amino acids.

A few counts support this clone. The chain combines TRBV5-1 with TRBJ1-4, with 7 nucleotides matching TRBD1. The CDR3 spans 16 residues. V lost 4 bases and J lost 0; bases outside the gene matches: 6. CDR1 SGHRS and CDR2 YFSETQ come from the germline V gene. CDR3 protein: CASSLGTVTTNEKLFF. As DNA, the CDR3 is TGCGCCAGCAGCCTCGGGACAGTGACAACTAATGAAAAACTGTTTTTT.

The V call is TRBV7-9, the J call TRBJ1-1, with D perhaps TRBD1 (5 bases). V shed 6 bases and J shed 1 base, with 12 bases lying between them. The CDR3 totals 14 residues. Germline lookup yields CDR1 SEHNR and CDR2 FQNEAQ (reference sequence). For the CDR3, the DNA is TGTGCCAGCAGTTGGGGGTCAGGGAACACTGAAGCTTTCTTT. This codes for CASSWGSGNTEAFF.

This clone appeared a single time. The J gene is TRBJ2-5, the V gene TRBV7-2; TRBD1 matches 11 bases. V lost 1 base, J lost 5 bases, and 3 bases stayed unmatched. The CDR3 has 15 amino acids. From germline, CDR1 is SGHTA and CDR2 FQGNSA. The CDR3 nucleotides are TGTGCCAGCAGCTTAGGGACAGGGGGCGCGGAGACCCAGTACTTC. Translated, it gives CASSLGTGGAETQYF. The full variable domain, its missing parts supplied by reference TRBV7-2 and TRBJ2-5, is GAGVSQSPSNKVTEKGKDVELRCDPISGHTALYWYRQSLGQGLEFLIYFQGNSAPDKSGLPSDRFSAERTGGSVSTLTIQRTQQEDSAVYLCASSLGTGGAETQYFGPGTRLLVL.

The chain combines TRBV6-5 with TRBJ1-2; no firm D call. This CDR3 has 15 residues. CDR1 MNHEY and CDR2 SVGAGI come from the germline V gene. The V end was cut by 0 bases, the J end by 0 bases, with 8 bases between. CDR3 DNA sequence: TGTGCCAGCAGTTACTCAAGGGTAGCTAACTATGGCTACACCTTC. It codes for CASSYSRVANYGYTF.

The chain links TRBV5-6 to TRBJ1-2; tentative D call: TRBD1 (5 bases). Germline V gene data show CDR1 as SGHDT and CDR2 as YYEEEE. This CDR3 comprises 15 residues. The germline V and J ends were trimmed by 4 bases and 8 bases, with 21 bases remaining between them. CDR3 DNA: TGTGCCAGCAGCCGGGGGTCACCGACCTCCTTGGGCTACACCTTC. Protein: CASSRGSPTSLGYTF.

This sequence joins TRBV30 and TRBJ1-1; possibly TRBD1 for D (6 bases). Looked up from germline, CDR1 is GTSNPN and CDR2 is SVGIG (reference sequence). This CDR3 contains 12 residues. The ends were cut back, 4 bases at V and 4 bases at J, with 10 bases in the middle. CDR3 protein: CAWIQGSTEAFF. As DNA, the CDR3 is TGTGCCTGGATACAGGGAAGCACTGAAGCTTTCTTT. Drawing the rest from reference TRBV30 and TRBJ1-1, the complete variable domain is SQTIHQWPATLVQPVGSPLSLECTVEGTSNPNLYWYRQAAGRGLQLLFYSVGIGQISSEVPQNLSASRPQDRQFILSSKKLLLSDSGFYLCAWIQGSTEAFFGQGTRLTVV.

By proportion, this clone is medium-sized (0.01 to 0.1%). One end of the junction fails to match germline, which may point to a read error. The sample carries other DNA sequences with the same CDR3. The rearrangement uses TRBV7-7 and TRBJ2-5; TRBD2 aligns across 7 bases. CDR3 length: 13 residues. CDR1 SSHAT and CDR2 FNYEAQ come from the germline V gene (reference sequence). The CDR3 protein is CASSLERGETQYF. The DNA of the CDR3 is TGTGCTAGCAGCTTAGAGCGGGGAGAGACCCAGTACTTC.

The chain joins TRBV5-6 to TRBJ2-7; a possible D gene is TRBD1 (5 bases). The germline V gene encodes CDR1 SGHDT and CDR2 YYEEEE. The CDR3 is 16 residues long. V was clipped by 5 bases and J by 4 bases, with 22 bases between them. DNA for the CDR3: TGTGCCAGCAGGTCTATACAGGACCAATATTCGTACGAGCAGTACTTC. This encodes CASRSIQDQYSYEQYF.

This clone was detected only a few times. V is TRBV29-1 and J is TRBJ2-5; TRBD2 is a possible D gene (6 bases). The germline gives CDR1 SQVTM, CDR2 ANQGSEA. The CDR3 runs to 14 residues. The V gene lost 7 bases and the J gene lost 1 base, with 16 bases spanning the gap. For the CDR3, the DNA is TGCAGCGCCAGCTTCCGGGACTTCCAAGAGACCCAGTACTTC. As protein: CSASFRDFQETQYF.

The chain uses TRBV7-2 and TRBJ2-3; TRBD2 matches 13 bases. This CDR3 is built from 16 residues. The V segment lost 5 bases and the J segment 7 bases; nucleotides outside the gene matches: 9. The germline V gene has CDR1 SGHTA and CDR2 FQGNSA. The CDR3 coding sequence is TGTGCCAGCAGCCCGCCCGGACTAGCGGGGGCCCATACGCAGTATTTT. Encoded protein: CASSPPGLAGAHTQYF.

This clone was seen a few times. J is TRBJ2-5 and V is TRBV7-2; D might be TRBD1 or TRBD2, each matching 5 bases. The V gene lost 2 bases and the J gene lost 5 bases, with 18 bases spanning the gap. Germline V gene sequence: CDR1 SGHTA, CDR2 FQGNSA. This CDR3 has 16 amino acids. In nucleotides, the CDR3 is TGTGCCAGCAGCTTACAGACCGGGACCGCCTGGGAGACCCAGTACTTC. Protein: CASSLQTGTAWETQYF.

This clone was observed a handful of times. DNA of the CDR3: TGTGCCAGCAGTCCCGGACTAGCGGGGGATCACAATGAGCAGTTCTTC. As protein: CASSPGLAGDHNEQFF. The chain employs TRBV7-2 and TRBJ2-1, with 13 bases matching TRBD2. Trimming at V came to 6 bases and at J to 5 bases, leaving 7 bases not matched to a gene. Germline CDR1 is SGHTA and CDR2 is FQGNSA. The CDR3 is 16 amino acids.

J is TRBJ1-5 and V is TRBV5-6; D remains unclear. The germline CDR1 and CDR2 sequences are SGHDT and YYEEEE. V gave up 0 bases and J gave up 7 bases, with 8 bases separating them. This CDR3 has 13 residues. In DNA, the CDR3 is TGTGCCAGCAGCTTGGGAAGAGGCCAGCCCCAGCATTTT. Translation gives CASSLGRGQPQHF.

The chain joins TRBV11-2 to TRBJ1-2; possibly TRBD1 for D (6 bases). Per the germline V gene, CDR1 is SGHAT and CDR2 is FQNNGV. The V gene lost 2 bases and the J gene lost 4 bases, with 11 bases spanning the gap. This CDR3 is 14 amino acids long. This chain's CDR3 is CASSLSGTTYGYTF. The CDR3 bases are TGTGCCAGCAGCTTATCGGGGACAACCTATGGCTACACCTTC.